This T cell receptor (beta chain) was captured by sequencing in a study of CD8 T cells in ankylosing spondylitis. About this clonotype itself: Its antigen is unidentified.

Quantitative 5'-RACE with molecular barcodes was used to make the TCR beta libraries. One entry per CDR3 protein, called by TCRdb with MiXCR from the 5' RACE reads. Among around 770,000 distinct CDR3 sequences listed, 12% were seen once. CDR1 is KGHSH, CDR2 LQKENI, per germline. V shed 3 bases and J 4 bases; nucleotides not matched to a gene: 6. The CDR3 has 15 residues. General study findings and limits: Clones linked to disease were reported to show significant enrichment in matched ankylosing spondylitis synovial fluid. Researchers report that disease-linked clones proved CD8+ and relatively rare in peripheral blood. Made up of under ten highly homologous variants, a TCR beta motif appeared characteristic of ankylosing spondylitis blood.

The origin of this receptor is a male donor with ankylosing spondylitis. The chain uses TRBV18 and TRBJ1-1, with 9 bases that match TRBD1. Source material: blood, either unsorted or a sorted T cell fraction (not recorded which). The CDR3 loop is CASSPRTGEVTEAFF. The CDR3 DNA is TGTGCCAGCTCACCGAGGACAGGGGAGGTCACTGAAGCTTTCTTT.